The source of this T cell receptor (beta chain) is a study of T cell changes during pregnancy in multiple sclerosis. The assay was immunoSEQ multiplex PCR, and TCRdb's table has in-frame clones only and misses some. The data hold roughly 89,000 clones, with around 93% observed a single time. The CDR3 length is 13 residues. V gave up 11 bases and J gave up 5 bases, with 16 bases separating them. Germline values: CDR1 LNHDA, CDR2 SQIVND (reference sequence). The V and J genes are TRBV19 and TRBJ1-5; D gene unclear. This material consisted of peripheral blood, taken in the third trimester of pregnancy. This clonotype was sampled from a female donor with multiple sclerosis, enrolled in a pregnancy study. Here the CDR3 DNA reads TGTGCCCTGGGAGGATATGGCGATCAGCCCCAGCATTTT. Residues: CALGGYGDQPQHF.